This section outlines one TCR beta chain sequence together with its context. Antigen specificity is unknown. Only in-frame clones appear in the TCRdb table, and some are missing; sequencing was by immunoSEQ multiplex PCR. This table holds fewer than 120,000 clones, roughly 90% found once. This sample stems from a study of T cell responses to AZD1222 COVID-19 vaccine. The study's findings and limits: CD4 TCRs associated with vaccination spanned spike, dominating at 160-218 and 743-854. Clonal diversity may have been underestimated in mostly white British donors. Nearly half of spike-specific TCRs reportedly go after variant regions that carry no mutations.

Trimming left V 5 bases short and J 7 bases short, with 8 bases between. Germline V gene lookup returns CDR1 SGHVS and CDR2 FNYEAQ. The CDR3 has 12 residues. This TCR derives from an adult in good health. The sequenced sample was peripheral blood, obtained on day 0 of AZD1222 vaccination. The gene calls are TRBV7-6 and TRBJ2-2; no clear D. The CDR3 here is CASSNQFGELFF. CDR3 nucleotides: TGTGCCAGCAGCAACCAATTCGGGGAGCTGTTTTTT.